The source of this T cell receptor beta chain is a study of shared clonotypes between healthy human individuals. V was pared by 6 bases and J by 7 bases, with 9 bases between. Germline assignment: CDR1 SGHVS and CDR2 FNYEAQ. The CDR3 loop spans 12 amino acids. Generated by immunoSEQ multiplex PCR, the TCRdb table keeps only in-frame clones and is missing some. The table lists nearly 1,000,000 clones, about 80% of them singletons. This receptor was obtained from a man between 18 and 29 years old in good health. This sequence joins TRBV7-6 and TRBJ2-2; D call uncertain. Sequencing was done on a sample of memory CD4+ T cells sorted from blood. Regarding subset: CD45RA-negative fraction. CDR3: CASSPADGELFF. DNA of the CDR3: TGTGCCAGCAGTCCGGCGGACGGGGAGCTGTTTTTT.